This section outlines one T cell receptor beta chain sequence together with its context. CDR3 length: 16 amino acids. V gave up 5 bases and J gave up 0 bases, with 18 bases separating them. The germline CDR1 and CDR2 sequences are SGHNT and YYREEE (reference sequence). The source of the sample is a study of blood T cell repertoires in COVID-19. Sequencing was performed with immunoSEQ multiplex PCR; in TCRdb, only in-frame clones are kept and a portion is missing. The sample records roughly 55,000 clones, about four fifths being singletons. This clonotype originated in a woman aged 60 to 75 with acute or convalescent COVID-19. V gene TRBV5-4 combines with J gene TRBJ2-7, with D possibly TRBD2 on 6 matching bases. Material: peripheral blood. The CDR3 here is CASSLVTGRFSYEQYF. The CDR3 nucleotides read TGTGCCAGCAGTTTAGTAACGGGGAGGTTCTCCTACGAGCAGTACTTC. Filled out from reference TRBV5-4 and TRBJ2-7, the complete variable domain reads ETGVTQSPTHLIKTRGQQVTLRCSSQSGHNTVSWYQQALGQGPQFIFQYYREEENGRGNFPPRFSGLQFPNYSSELNVNALELDDSALYLCASSLVTGRFSYEQYFGPGTRLTVT.